These 7 T cell receptor beta chains share one sample of origin, sequenced in a study of blood T cells in healthy people across ages. The authors ran a second PCR of 7 to 11 cycles using a sample-barcoded 5' primer and a J-beta primer mix. Via MiXCR, TCRdb re-called the 5' RACE reads, giving one row per CDR3 protein. The sample yields some 730,000 distinct CDR3 sequences, about a fifth seen once. The specimen sequenced was blood. These receptors were taken from a man aged 65 to 85 in good health.

The chain has TRBV5-1 and TRBJ2-3; 7 positions agree with TRBD2. The V and J ends lost 7 bases and 4 bases, in that order; junction bases with no gene match: 12. Looked up from germline, CDR1 is SGHRS and CDR2 is YFSETQ. The length of the CDR3 is 15 residues. CDR3 residues: CASPPAGRSADTQYF. In DNA form, the CDR3 reads TGCGCCAGCCCCCCTGCCGGGAGGAGCGCAGATACGCAGTATTTT.

This clonotype was seen only a few times. The V gene is TRBV20-1, the J gene TRBJ2-2; 14 bases are a match to TRBD2. The germline gives CDR1 DFQATT, CDR2 SNEGSKA (reference sequence). The CDR3 has 15 residues. V was clipped by 5 bases and J by 6 bases; unmatched bases: 5. In nucleotides, the CDR3 is TGCAGTGCTCACCGGGGACTAGCGGGGGCCGGGGAGCTGTTTTTT. Amino acids: CSAHRGLAGAGELFF.

This clonotype was detected a few times. The DNA of the CDR3 is TGTGCCAGCAGCCTGGCAGACAACTATGGCTACACCTTC. This gives the protein CASSLADNYGYTF. The chain has TRBV3-1 and TRBJ1-2; D uncertain. Trimming stripped 4 bases from V and 2 bases from J, with 8 bases between. Germline CDR1 reads LGHDT; CDR2 reads YNNKEL (reference sequence). The CDR3 length is 13 residues. Looking up the rest from reference TRBV3-1 and TRBJ1-2 gives the full variable domain: DTAVSQTPKYLVTQMGNDKSIKCEQNLGHDTMYWYKQDSKKFLKIMFSYNNKELIINETVPNRFSPKSPDKAHLNLHINSLELGDSAVYFCASSLADNYGYTFGSGTRLTVV.

The chain is built from TRBV5-6 and TRBJ1-2; D possibly corresponds to TRBD1 (5 bases). Germline V gene data show CDR1 as SGHDT and CDR2 as YYEEEE. This CDR3 region has 16 residues. V gave up 6 bases and J gave up 5 bases, with 23 bases separating them. The CDR3 DNA follows: TGTGCCAGCAAATCCCCAGGCCAGGGTGTTTGGTATGGCTACACCTTC. It yields the protein CASKSPGQGVWYGYTF.

J is TRBJ1-1 and V is TRBV6-5; D call uncertain. Germline V gene sequence: CDR1 MNHEY, CDR2 SVGAGI. V was trimmed by 6 bases and J by 5 bases, leaving 16 bases between them. The CDR3 is 14 amino acids. The CDR3 nucleotides are TGTGCCAGCAGCCGGTCTCGGGTCGGAACTGAAGCTTTCTTT. Its protein product is CASSRSRVGTEAFF.

This clonotype was seen repeatedly, ten times or more. The V gene is TRBV5-5, the J gene TRBJ1-4, with D tentatively TRBD1 (6 bases). V lost 7 bases and J 0 bases, leaving 13 bases between the germline ends. The length of the CDR3 is 15 residues. Germline V gene lookup returns CDR1 SGHKS and CDR2 YYEKEE (reference sequence). The CDR3 DNA is TGTGCCAGCGGGCCCGGGGGCGCAACTAATGAAAAACTGTTTTTT. Amino acids: CASGPGGATNEKLFF.

The V and J genes are TRBV20-1 and TRBJ1-1; 7 bases agree with TRBD1. CDR1 and CDR2 from the germline V gene are DFQATT and SNEGSKA (reference sequence). This CDR3 has 15 residues. The ends lost 1 base at V and 5 bases at J; junction bases unmatched: 10. The CDR3 spells CSARGAPLRGTEAFF. Written as DNA, the CDR3 is TGCAGTGCTAGAGGGGCGCCCCTCAGGGGGACTGAAGCTTTCTTT.